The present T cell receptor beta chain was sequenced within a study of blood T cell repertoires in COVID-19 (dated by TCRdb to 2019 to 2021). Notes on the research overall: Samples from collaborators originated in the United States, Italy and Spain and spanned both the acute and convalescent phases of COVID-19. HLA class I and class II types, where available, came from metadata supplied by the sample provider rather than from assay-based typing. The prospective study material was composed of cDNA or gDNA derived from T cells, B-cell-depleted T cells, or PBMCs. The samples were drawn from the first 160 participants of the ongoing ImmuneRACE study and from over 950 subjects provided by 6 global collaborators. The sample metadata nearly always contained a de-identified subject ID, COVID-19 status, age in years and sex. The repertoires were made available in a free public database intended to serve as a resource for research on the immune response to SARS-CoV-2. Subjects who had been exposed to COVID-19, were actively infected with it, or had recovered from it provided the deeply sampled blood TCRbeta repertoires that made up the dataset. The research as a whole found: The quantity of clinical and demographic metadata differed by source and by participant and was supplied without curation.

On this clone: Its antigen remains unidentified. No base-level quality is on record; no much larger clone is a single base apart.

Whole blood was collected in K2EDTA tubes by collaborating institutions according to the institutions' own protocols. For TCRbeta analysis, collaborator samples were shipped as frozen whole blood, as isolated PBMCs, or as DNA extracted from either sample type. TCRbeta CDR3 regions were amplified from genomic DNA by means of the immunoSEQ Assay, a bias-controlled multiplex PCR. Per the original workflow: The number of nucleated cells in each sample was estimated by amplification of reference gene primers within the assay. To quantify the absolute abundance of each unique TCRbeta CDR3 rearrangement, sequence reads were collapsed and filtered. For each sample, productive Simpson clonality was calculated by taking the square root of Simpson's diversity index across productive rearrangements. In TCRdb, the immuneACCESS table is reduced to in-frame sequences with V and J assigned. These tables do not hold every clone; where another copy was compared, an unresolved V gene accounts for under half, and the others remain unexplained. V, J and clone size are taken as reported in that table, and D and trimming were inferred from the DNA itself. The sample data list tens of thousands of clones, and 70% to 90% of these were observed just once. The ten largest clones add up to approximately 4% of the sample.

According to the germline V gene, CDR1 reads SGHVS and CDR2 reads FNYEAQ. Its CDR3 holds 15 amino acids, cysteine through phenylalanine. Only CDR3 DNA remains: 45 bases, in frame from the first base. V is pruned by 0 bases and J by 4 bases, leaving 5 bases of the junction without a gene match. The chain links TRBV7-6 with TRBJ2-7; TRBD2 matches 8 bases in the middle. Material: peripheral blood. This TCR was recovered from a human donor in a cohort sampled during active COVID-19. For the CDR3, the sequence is CASSLAGGGTYEQYF. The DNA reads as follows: TGTGCCAGCAGCTTAGCGGGCGGGGGGACGTACGAGCAGTACTTC.